These 13 T cell receptor beta chains originate from one sample sequenced in a study of OX40 agonist ivuxolimab in advanced cancers. Measured with immunoSEQ multiplex PCR; TCRdb has only the in-frame clones, and not every one. The sample consists of over 30,000 clones, over 60% of them appearing once. The material was CD4+ or CD8+ T cells sorted from blood, obtained in a trial of the OX40 agonist ivuxolimab. Source of these receptors: an adult with an advanced solid tumor such as melanoma, head and neck, liver or kidney cancer.

The genes are TRBV5-8 and TRBJ1-3; no firm D call. Germline loops: CDR1 SGHTS, CDR2 YDEGEE. V lost 0 bases and J 0 bases, leaving 10 bases between the germline ends. CDR3 length: 16 residues. CDR3 sequence (DNA): TGTGCCAGCAGCTTGGCCGGACTGAGCTCTGGAAACACCATATATTTT. Residues: CASSLAGLSSGNTIYF.

The chain has TRBV19 and TRBJ1-5; TRBD1 matches 9 bases. This CDR3 is built from 15 residues. In germline, CDR1 is LNHDA, CDR2 SQIVND (reference sequence). The V segment lost 5 bases and the J segment 6 bases; nucleotides outside the gene matches: 8. The CDR3 region is CASSGGTGRTQPQHF. The CDR3 DNA is TGTGCCAGTAGTGGGGGGACAGGGAGGACTCAGCCCCAGCATTTT.

The CDR3 loop reads CASSAGLKGADTQYF. The CDR3 nucleotides are TGTGCCAGCAGCGCGGGACTAAAGGGAGCAGATACGCAGTATTTT. The chain has TRBV5-4 and TRBJ2-3; 7 bases map to TRBD2. The germline V gene encodes CDR1 SGHNT and CDR2 YYREEE (reference sequence). The V segment lost 4 bases and the J segment 4 bases; nucleotides outside the gene matches: 9. The CDR3 runs 15 residues.

This clone showed up just once. V gene TRBV6-1 combines with J gene TRBJ2-6; D not certain. Per the germline V gene, CDR1 is MNHNS and CDR2 is SASEGT. The CDR3 has 15 residues. The V gene lost 6 bases and the J gene lost 2 bases, with 11 bases spanning the gap. The CDR3 region is CASSETRPGANVLTF. DNA for the CDR3: TGTGCCAGCAGCGAGACCCGTCCTGGGGCCAACGTCCTGACTTTC.

The chain links TRBV6-5 to TRBJ1-2; 10 bases align to TRBD1. Germline V gene lookup returns CDR1 MNHEY and CDR2 SVGAGI. J lost 0 bases, V lost 3 bases, and 4 bases had no gene match. The CDR3 spans 16 residues. The CDR3 spells CASSYQDRGTNYGYTF. The CDR3, as DNA: TGTGCCAGCAGTTATCAGGACAGGGGGACTAACTATGGCTACACCTTC.

The chain uses TRBV4-1 and TRBJ2-6, with D tentatively TRBD2 (5 bases). Between the trimmed V and J ends, which lost 0 bases and 2 bases, there was a span of 14 bases. The CDR3 loop spans 18 amino acids. CDR1 is MGHRA and CDR2 is YSYEKL in the germline V gene. CDR3 amino acids: CASSQDILQRAGANVLTF. Here the CDR3 DNA reads TGCGCCAGCAGCCAAGATATCCTGCAGAGGGCTGGGGCCAACGTCCTGACTTTC.

This sequence joins TRBV7-9 and TRBJ1-1; D is undetermined. The CDR3 loop spans 14 amino acids. V was cut by 6 bases and J by 1 base, with 12 bases left in between. In germline, CDR1 is SEHNR, CDR2 FQNEAQ (reference sequence). CDR3 DNA: TGTGCCAGCAGTCGTGGATCTGGGAACACTGAAGCTTTCTTT. Protein product: CASSRGSGNTEAFF.

This clone was counted once. This chain links TRBV10-1 with TRBJ1-1; D is unclear. Trimming cost V 0 bases and J 4 bases, with 9 bases left between them. CDR1 is WNHNN, CDR2 SYGVQD, per germline (reference sequence). The CDR3 extends over 14 amino acids. The DNA of the CDR3 is TGCGCCAGCAGTGAGTCGACTCGGCGCACTGAAGCTTTCTTT. Amino acids: CASSESTRRTEAFF.

V and J are TRBV5-8 and TRBJ2-2, with D perhaps matching TRBD1 (5 bases). The germline V gene encodes CDR1 SGHTS and CDR2 YDEGEE. The CDR3 is 14 residues long. Trimming removed 2 bases at V and 8 bases at J, with 13 bases between. The CDR3 nucleotides are TGTGCCAGCAGCTTAGGGGCCGCTGGAGGGGAGCTGTTTTTT. Translated: CASSLGAAGGELFF.

The chain links TRBV27 to TRBJ2-3, with D uncertain. Germline V CDR1 and CDR2: MNHEY, SMNVEV (reference sequence). Trimming stripped 3 bases from V and 2 bases from J, with 12 bases between. CDR3 length: 15 amino acids. The CDR3 DNA reads as TGTGCCAGCAGTTTGGTTCGGCATACCACAGATACGCAGTATTTT. Protein product: CASSLVRHTTDTQYF.

The sample holds a few counts of this clone. The chain combines TRBV6-6 with TRBJ2-3; D not resolved. The CDR3 totals 14 residues. Germline V gene sequence: CDR1 MNHNY, CDR2 SVGAGI (reference sequence). V was shortened by 0 bases and J by 6 bases, with 10 bases between the two germline ends. The CDR3 is CASSYSIYSDTQYF. Written as DNA, the CDR3 is TGTGCCAGCAGTTACTCGATTTACTCCGATACGCAGTATTTT.

The chain carries TRBV6-5 and TRBJ2-7; the match to TRBD2 covers 8 bases. Losses at the gene ends were 6 bases for V and 6 bases for J; bases not matched to a gene: 10. The CDR3 spans 14 residues. Per the germline V gene, CDR1 is MNHEY and CDR2 is SVGAGI. CDR3 in DNA: TGTGCCAGCAGAGCCGGACTAGCAGCCATCGAGCAGTACTTC. It specifies CASRAGLAAIEQYF.

In its sample, this clone was seen once. The chain employs TRBV5-6 and TRBJ1-5; possible D gene TRBD1, 6 bases. There are 14 residues in the CDR3. Trimming removed 1 base at V and 6 bases at J, with 11 bases between. Germline V gene data show CDR1 as SGHDT and CDR2 as YYEEEE. The CDR3 is CASSLYRVSQPQHF. CDR3 sequence (DNA): TGTGCCAGCAGCTTGTACAGGGTCAGTCAGCCCCAGCATTTT.